The T cell receptor beta chain described here comes from a study of CD8+ T cells in alopecia areata. The wider study: Patients received oral tofacitinib, 5 to 10 mg twice daily, for moderate-to-severe alopecia areata. Study-level results: Normal scalp showed lower clonality than lesional scalp, especially alopecia totalis/universalis. Resident alphabeta T-cell populations of normal skin are likewise subject to sequencing in scalp samples.

Trimming took 5 bases from V and 6 from J, leaving 17 bases between them. Per the germline V gene, CDR1 is SNHLY and CDR2 is FYNNEI. The CDR3 is made up of 15 amino acids. This clone was seen more than once but under ten times. Its specificity is unknown. Extracted RNA was reverse transcribed into cDNA, the sequencing template. Using immunoSEQ multiplex PCR, the repertoire was profiled, and TCRdb retains in-frame clones only, with some absent. This table has 150,000 or so clones, around 50% appearing once. This chain uses TRBV2 with TRBJ2-1; D may be TRBD1 or TRBD2 (5 bases each). Material for sequencing was CD4+ T cells sorted from blood. This receptor was obtained from a human donor with alopecia areata. For the CDR3, the DNA is TGTGCCAGCAGTCGGGACCAGACTGGAGGCAATGAGCAGTTCTTC. It yields the protein CASSRDQTGGNEQFF.